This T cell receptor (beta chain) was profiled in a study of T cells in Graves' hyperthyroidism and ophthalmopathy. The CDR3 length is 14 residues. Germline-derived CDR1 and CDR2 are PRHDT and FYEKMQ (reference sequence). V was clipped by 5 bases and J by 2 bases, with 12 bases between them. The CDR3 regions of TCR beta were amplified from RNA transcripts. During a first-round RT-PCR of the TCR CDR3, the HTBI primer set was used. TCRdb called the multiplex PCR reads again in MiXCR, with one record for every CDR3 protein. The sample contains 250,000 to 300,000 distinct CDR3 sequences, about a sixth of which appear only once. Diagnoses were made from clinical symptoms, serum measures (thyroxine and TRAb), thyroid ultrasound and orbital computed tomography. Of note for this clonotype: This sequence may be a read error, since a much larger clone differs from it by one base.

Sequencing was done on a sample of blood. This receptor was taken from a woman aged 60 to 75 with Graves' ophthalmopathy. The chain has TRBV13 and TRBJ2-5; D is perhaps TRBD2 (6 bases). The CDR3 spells CASSVREPQETQYF. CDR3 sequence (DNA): TGTGCCAGCAGCGTACGGGAGCCGCAAGAGACCCAGTACTTC.